A selection of T cell receptor beta chains follows, all from one sample in a study of cytomegalovirus exposure and HLA in healthy donors. Assay: immunoSEQ multiplex PCR; the TCRdb copy retains only in-frame clones and omits some. Of some 180,000 clones in the sample, around 70% were seen once. Sample: PBMCs. The receptors come from a male donor in good health and CMV-seronegative. CDR3s include the opening cysteine and the closing phenylalanine or tryptophan. The D gene is left open where the match is weak. Clone size is stated in some rows and not others, as once, few, many or a class when expanded.

j_call	v_call	d_call	clone_size	cdr3_aa	cdr3_nt
TRBJ2-7	TRBV29-1	TRBD2	once	CSAQGTSGGSSYEQYF	TGCAGCGCCCAGGGGACTAGCGGGGGTAGCTCCTACGAGCAGTACTTC
TRBJ2-1	TRBV21-1	.	few	CASSKIPAGVTYNEQFF	TGTGCCAGCAGCAAAATTCCAGCGGGAGTGACCTACAATGAGCAGTTCTTC
TRBJ1-5	TRBV7-9	.	.	CASSLGVGPQHF	TGTGCCAGCAGCTTAGGTGTCGGGCCCCAGCATTTT
TRBJ1-3	TRBV7-9	.	.	CASSLIQAYSGNTIYF	TGTGCCAGCAGCTTAATACAGGCCTACTCTGGAAACACCATATATTTT
TRBJ1-5	TRBV27	TRBD1	.	CASSLSVGTGVQPQHF	TGTGCCAGCAGTTTATCGGTCGGGACAGGGGTTCAGCCCCAGCATTTT
TRBJ2-7	TRBV15	.	.	CATSSRRGLGEQYF	TGTGCCACCAGCAGCCGCCGAGGGCTCGGCGAGCAGTACTTC
TRBJ2-5	TRBV4-2	.	.	CASSQGQSQETQYF	TGTGCCAGCAGCCAAGGACAGAGCCAAGAGACCCAGTACTTC
TRBJ2-5	TRBV25-1	TRBD1	.	CASSGQGATQYF	TGTGCCAGCAGTGGTCAGGGGGCGACCCAGTACTTC
TRBJ1-6	TRBV2	.	.	CASSEADTDNSPLHF	TGTGCCAGCAGTGAAGCGGACACCGATAATTCACCCCTCCACTTT
TRBJ2-1	TRBV19	TRBD2	.	CASGLAGAEFF	TGTGCCAGTGGACTAGCGGGCGCCGAGTTCTTC
TRBJ1-5	TRBV5-1	.	.	CASSAEGYGNQPQHF	TGCGCCAGCAGCGCGGAGGGCTATGGCAATCAGCCCCAGCATTTT
TRBJ1-1	TRBV7-3	TRBD1	.	CASSSAGGDTEAFF	TGTGCCAGCAGCTCCGCAGGGGGAGACACTGAAGCTTTCTTT